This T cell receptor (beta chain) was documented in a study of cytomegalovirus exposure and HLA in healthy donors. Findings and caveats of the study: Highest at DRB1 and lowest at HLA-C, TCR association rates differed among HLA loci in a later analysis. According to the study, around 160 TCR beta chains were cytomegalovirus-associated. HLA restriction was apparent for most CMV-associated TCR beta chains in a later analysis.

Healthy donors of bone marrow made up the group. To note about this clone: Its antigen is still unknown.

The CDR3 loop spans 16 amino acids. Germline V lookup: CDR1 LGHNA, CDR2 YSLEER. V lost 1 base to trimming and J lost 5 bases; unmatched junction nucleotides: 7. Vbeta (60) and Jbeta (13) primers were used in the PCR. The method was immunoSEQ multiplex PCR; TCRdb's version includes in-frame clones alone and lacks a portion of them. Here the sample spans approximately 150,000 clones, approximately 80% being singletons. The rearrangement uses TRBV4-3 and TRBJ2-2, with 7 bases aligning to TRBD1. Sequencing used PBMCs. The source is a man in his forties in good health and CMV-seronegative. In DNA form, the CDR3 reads TGCGCCAGCAGCCAAGGACAGGGAAAGGGAACCGGGGAGCTGTTTTTT. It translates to CASSQGQGKGTGELFF.